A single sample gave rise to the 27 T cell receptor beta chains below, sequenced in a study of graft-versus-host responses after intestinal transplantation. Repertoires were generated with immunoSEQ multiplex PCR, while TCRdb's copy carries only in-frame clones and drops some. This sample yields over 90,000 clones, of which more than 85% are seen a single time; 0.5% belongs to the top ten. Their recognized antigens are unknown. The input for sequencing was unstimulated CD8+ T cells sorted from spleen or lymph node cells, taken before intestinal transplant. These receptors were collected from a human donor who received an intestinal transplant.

CDR3 sequence: CAWSVTGATEAFF. In nucleotides, the CDR3 is TGTGCCTGGAGTGTAACAGGGGCCACTGAAGCTTTCTTT. The chain recombines TRBV30 with TRBJ1-1, with 7 nucleotides matching TRBD1. Germline CDR1 is GTSNPN and CDR2 is SVGIG (reference sequence). The CDR3 is made up of 13 amino acids. The V gene end was trimmed by 0 bases and the J gene end by 4 bases; junction bases not matched to a gene: 2.

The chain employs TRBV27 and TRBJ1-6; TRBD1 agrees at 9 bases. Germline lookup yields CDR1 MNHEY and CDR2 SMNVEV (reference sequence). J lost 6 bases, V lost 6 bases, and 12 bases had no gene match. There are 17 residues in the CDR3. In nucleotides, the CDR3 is TGTGCCAGCAGCACCGGGACAGGGATTAATTTTAATTCACCCCTCCACTTT. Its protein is CASSTGTGINFNSPLHF.

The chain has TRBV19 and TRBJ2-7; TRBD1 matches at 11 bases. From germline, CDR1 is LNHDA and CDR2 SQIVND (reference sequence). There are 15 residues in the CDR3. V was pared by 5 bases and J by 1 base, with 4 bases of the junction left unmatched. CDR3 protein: CASSADRGPSYEQYF. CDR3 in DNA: TGTGCCAGTAGTGCGGACAGGGGGCCTTCCTACGAGCAGTACTTC.

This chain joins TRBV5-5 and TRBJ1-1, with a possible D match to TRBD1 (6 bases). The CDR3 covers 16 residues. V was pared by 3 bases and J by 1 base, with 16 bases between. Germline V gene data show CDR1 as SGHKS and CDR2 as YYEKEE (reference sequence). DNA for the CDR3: TGTGCCAGCAGCTCACGTCCGGACAGTTGGAACACTGAAGCTTTCTTT. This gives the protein CASSSRPDSWNTEAFF.

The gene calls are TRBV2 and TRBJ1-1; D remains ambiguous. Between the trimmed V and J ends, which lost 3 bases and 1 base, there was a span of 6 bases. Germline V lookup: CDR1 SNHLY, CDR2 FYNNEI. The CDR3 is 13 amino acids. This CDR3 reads CASSDRWNTEAFF. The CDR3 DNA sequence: TGTGCCAGCAGTGACAGATGGAACACTGAAGCTTTCTTT.

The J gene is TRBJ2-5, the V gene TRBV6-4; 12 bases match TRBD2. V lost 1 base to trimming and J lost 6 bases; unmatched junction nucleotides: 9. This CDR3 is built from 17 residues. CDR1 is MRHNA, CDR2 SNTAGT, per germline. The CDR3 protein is CASSDFLAGGRLKTQYF. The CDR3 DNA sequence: TGTGCCAGCAGTGACTTCCTAGCGGGAGGGCGTTTAAAGACCCAGTACTTC.

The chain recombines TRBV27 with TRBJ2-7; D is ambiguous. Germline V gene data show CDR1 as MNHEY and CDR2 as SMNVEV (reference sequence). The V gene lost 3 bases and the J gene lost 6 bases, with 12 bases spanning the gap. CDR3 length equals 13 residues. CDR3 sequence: CASSFRSFSEQYF. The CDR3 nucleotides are TGTGCCAGCAGTTTTCGGTCCTTCTCCGAGCAGTACTTC.

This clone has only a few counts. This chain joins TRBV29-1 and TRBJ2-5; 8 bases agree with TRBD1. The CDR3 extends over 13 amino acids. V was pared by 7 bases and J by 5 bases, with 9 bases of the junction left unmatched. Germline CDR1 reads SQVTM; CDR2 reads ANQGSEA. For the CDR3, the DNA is TGCAGCGCCTCGACAGGGGTTAGGGAGACCCAGTACTTC. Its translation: CSASTGVRETQYF.

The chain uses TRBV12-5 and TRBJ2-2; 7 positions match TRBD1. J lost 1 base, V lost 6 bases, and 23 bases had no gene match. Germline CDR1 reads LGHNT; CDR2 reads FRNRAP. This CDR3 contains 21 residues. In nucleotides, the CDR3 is TGTGCTAGTGGACTGGGACAGCCTAAAGAGGGATGGCGTTGGAACACCGGGGAGCTGTTTTTT. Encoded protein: CASGLGQPKEGWRWNTGELFF.

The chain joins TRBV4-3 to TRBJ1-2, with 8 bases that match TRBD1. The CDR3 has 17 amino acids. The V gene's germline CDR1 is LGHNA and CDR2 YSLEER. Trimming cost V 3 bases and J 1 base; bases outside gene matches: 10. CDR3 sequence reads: CASSQSRTGPFNYGYTF. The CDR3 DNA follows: TGCGCCAGCAGCCAGTCCAGGACAGGGCCCTTTAACTATGGCTACACCTTC.

The CDR3 sequence is CASSPPEAGGGNEQFF. In nucleotides, the CDR3 is TGTGCCAGCTCACCACCCGAAGCGGGAGGGGGGAATGAGCAGTTCTTC. This chain joins TRBV18 and TRBJ2-1, with TRBD2 identical over 10 bases. The germline CDR1 and CDR2 sequences are KGHSH and LQKENI. V was pared by 0 bases and J by 7 bases, with 6 bases of the junction left unmatched. The CDR3 loop spans 16 amino acids.

As DNA, the CDR3 is TGTGCCAGCAGTTGGGGACAGGGAGGGAGCACTGAAGCTTTCTTT. Its protein product is CASSWGQGGSTEAFF. J is TRBJ1-1 and V is TRBV11-2, with 9 bases identical to TRBD1. This CDR3 comprises 15 residues. The germline gives CDR1 SGHAT, CDR2 FQNNGV. V shed 6 bases, J shed 4 bases, and the junction held 9 bases outside the gene matches.

This CDR3 is CASSSPFRRGLTDTQYF. CDR3 nucleotides: TGTGCCAGCAGTTCACCTTTCCGGCGGGGACTCACAGATACGCAGTATTTT. The V call is TRBV27, the J call TRBJ2-3; maybe TRBD2 (6 bases). Deletions cut 4 bases from V and 2 bases from J, with 19 bases between. This CDR3 is 17 amino acids long. From germline, CDR1 is MNHEY and CDR2 SMNVEV (reference sequence).

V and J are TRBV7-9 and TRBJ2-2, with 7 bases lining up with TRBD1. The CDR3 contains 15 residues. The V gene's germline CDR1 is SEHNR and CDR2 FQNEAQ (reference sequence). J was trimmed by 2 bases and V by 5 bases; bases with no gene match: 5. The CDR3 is CASSQRDRNTGELFF. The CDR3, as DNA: TGTGCCAGCAGCCAACGGGACAGAAACACCGGGGAGCTGTTTTTT.

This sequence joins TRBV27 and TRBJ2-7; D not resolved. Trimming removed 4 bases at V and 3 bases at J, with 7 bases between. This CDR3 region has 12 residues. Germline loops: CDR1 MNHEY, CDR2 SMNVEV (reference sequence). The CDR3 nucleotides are TGTGCCAGCAGTTCACGCGGCTACGAGCAGTACTTC. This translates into CASSSRGYEQYF.

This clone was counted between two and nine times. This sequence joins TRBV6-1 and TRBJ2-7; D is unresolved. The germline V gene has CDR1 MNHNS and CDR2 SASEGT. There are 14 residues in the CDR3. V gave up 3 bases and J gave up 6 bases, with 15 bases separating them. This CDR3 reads CASSDPSESSEQYF. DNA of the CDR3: TGTGCCAGCAGTGACCCAAGCGAGAGCAGCGAGCAGTACTTC.

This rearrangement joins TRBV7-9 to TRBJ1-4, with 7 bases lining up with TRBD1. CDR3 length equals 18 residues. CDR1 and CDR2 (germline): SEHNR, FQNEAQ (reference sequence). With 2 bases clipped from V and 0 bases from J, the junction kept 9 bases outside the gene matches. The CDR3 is CASSLRTGVLATNEKLFF. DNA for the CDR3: TGTGCCAGCAGCTTAAGGACAGGAGTACTTGCAACTAATGAAAAACTGTTTTTT.

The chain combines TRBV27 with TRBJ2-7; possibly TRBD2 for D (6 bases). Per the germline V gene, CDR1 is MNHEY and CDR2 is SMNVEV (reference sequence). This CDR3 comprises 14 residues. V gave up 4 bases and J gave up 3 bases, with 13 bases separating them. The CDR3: CASSSLASYYEQYF. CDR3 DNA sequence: TGTGCCAGCAGTTCGCTAGCGTCGTACTACGAGCAGTACTTC.

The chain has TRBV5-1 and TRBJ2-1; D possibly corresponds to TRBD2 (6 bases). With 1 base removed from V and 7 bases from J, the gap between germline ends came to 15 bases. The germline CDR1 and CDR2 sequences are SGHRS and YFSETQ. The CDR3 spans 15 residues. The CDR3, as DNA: TGCGCCAGCAGCTTGTGGGAGGAGGTTTGGAATGAGCAGTTCTTC. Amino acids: CASSLWEEVWNEQFF.

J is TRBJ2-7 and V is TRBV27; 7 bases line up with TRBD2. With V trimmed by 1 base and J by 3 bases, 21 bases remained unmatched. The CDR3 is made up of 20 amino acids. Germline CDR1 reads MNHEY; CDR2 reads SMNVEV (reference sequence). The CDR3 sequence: CASSLYGIGQGGTLFYEQYF. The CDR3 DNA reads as TGTGCCAGCAGTTTATACGGTATAGGTCAGGGAGGGACCCTTTTCTACGAGCAGTACTTC.

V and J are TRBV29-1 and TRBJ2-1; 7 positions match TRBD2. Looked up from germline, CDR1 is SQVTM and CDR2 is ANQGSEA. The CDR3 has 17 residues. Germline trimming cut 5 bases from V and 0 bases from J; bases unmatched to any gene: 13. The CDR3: CSVRSSSGRSSYNEQFF. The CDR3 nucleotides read TGCAGCGTTCGGTCTTCTAGCGGCCGGAGCTCCTACAATGAGCAGTTCTTC.

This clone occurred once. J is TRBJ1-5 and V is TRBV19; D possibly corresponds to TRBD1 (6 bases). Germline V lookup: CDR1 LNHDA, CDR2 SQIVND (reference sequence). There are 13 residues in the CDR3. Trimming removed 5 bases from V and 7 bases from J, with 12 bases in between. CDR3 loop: CASSETGEQPQHF. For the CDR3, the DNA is TGTGCCAGTAGTGAGACAGGCGAGCAGCCCCAGCATTTT.

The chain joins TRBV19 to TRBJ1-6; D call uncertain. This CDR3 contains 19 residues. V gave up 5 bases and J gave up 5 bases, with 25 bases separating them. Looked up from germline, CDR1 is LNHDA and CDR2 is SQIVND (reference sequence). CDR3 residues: CASSPAGLRANLNNSPLHF. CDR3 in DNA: TGTGCCAGTAGTCCCGCGGGCCTGCGGGCCAACTTAAATAATTCACCCCTCCACTTT.

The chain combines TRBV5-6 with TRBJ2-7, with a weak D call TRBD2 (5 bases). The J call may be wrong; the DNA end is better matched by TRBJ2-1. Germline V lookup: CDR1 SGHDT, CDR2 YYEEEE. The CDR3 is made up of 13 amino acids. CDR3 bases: TGTGCCAGCAGCTCTTGGGAGTTCTATGAGCAGTTCTTC. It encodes CASSSWEFYEQFF.

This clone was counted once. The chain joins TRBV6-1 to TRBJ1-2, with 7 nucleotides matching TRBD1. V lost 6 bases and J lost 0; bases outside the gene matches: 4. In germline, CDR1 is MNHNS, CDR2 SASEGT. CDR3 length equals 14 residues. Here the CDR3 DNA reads TGTGCCAGCAGCTGGGACAGAACTAACTATGGCTACACCTTC. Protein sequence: CASSWDRTNYGYTF.

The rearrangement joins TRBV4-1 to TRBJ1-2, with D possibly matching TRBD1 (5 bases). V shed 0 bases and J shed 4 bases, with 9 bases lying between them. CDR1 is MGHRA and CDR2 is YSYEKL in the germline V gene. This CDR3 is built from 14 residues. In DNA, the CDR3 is TGCGCCAGCAGCCAAGATATGGGGGGCTATGGCTACACCTTC. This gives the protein CASSQDMGGYGYTF.

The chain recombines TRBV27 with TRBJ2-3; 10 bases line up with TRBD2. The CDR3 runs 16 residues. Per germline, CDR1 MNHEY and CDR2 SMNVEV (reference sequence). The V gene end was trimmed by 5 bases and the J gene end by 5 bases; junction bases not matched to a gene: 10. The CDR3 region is CASSPPPSGGRDTQYF. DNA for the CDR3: TGTGCCAGCAGTCCCCCCCCTAGCGGGGGACGAGATACGCAGTATTTT.